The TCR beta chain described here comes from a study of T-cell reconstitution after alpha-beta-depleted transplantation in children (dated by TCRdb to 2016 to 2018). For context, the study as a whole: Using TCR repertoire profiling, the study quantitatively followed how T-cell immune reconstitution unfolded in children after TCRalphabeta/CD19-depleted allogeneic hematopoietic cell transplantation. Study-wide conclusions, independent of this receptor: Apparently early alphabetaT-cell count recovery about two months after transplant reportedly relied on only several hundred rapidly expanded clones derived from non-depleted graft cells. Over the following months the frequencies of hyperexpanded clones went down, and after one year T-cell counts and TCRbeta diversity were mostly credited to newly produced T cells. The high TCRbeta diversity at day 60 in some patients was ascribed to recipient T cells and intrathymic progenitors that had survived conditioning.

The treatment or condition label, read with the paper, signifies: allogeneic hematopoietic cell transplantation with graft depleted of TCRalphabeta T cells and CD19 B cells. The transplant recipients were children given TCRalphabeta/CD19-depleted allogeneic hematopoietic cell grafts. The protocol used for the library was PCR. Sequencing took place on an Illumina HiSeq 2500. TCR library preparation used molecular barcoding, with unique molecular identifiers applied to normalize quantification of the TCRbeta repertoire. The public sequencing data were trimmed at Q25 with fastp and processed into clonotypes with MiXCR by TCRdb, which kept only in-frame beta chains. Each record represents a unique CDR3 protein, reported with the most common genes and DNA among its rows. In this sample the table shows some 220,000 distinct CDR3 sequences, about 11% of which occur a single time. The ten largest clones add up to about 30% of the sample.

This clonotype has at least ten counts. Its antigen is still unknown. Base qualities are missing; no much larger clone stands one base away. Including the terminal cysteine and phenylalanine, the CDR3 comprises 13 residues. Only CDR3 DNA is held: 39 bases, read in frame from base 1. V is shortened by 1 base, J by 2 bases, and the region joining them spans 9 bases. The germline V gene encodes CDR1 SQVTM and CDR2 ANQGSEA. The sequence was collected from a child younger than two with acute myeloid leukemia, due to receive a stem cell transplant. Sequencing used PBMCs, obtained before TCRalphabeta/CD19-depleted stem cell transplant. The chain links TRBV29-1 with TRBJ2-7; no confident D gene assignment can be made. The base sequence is TGCAGCGTTGAAGCCTACTCCCCCTACGAGCAGTACTTC. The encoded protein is CSVEAYSPYEQYF.